These 21 T cell receptor beta chains were sequenced from one sample in a study of cytomegalovirus exposure and HLA in healthy donors. Primers: 60 Vbeta forward and 13 Jbeta reverse. Assay: immunoSEQ multiplex PCR; the TCRdb copy retains only in-frame clones and omits some. Among 150,000 to 200,000 clones listed, approximately 71% were seen once. The sequenced sample consisted of PBMCs. The receptors here all came from a man aged 45-60 years in good health and CMV-seronegative.

The chain links TRBV10-3 to TRBJ1-2, with unresolved D. The CDR3 totals 14 residues. CDR1 and CDR2 from the germline V gene are ENHRY and SYGVKD. Trimming stripped 11 bases from V and 8 bases from J, with 24 bases between. CDR3 in amino acids: CASDGEKVTRGYTF. The CDR3 nucleotides read TGTGCCTCCGATGGAGAAAAGGTTACTCGGGGCTACACCTTC.

This clone was observed a handful of times. V gene TRBV5-6 combines with J gene TRBJ2-3; the D is unclear. Deletions cut 2 bases from V and 0 bases from J, with 7 bases between. CDR3 length: 14 amino acids. CDR1 and CDR2 from the germline V gene are SGHDT and YYEEEE. Here the CDR3 reads CASSFEASTDTQYF. CDR3 bases: TGTGCCAGCAGCTTTGAAGCTAGCACAGATACGCAGTATTTT.

The chain couples TRBV18 to TRBJ1-5; D may be TRBD1 (5 bases). CDR1 is KGHSH and CDR2 is LQKENI in the germline V gene. Trimming stripped 3 bases from V and 2 bases from J, with 11 bases between. The CDR3 runs 15 residues. The CDR3 here is CASSPTTVRNQPQHF. CDR3 sequence (DNA): TGTGCCAGCTCACCCACGACAGTCCGCAATCAGCCCCAGCATTTT.

The CDR3 coding sequence is TGTGCCACCAGCAGGGACAGGGGGCGCGGGGGCTACACCTTC. This codes for CATSRDRGRGGYTF. The J gene is TRBJ1-2, the V gene TRBV15; TRBD1 matches 11 bases. The CDR3 spans 14 residues. Germline lookup yields CDR1 LNHNV and CDR2 YYDKDF (reference sequence). V was clipped by 3 bases and J by 8 bases; unmatched bases: 5. Full variable domain (outside the CDR3, taken from reference TRBV15 and TRBJ1-2): DAMVIQNPRYQVTQFGKPVTLSCSQTLNHNVMYWYQQKSSQAPKLLFHYYDKDFNNEADTPDNFQSRRPNTSFCFLDIRSPGLGDTAMYLCATSRDRGRGGYTFGSGTRLTVV.

This chain joins TRBV19 and TRBJ1-5; TRBD1 matches 8 bases. CDR1 LNHDA and CDR2 SQIVND come from the germline V gene (reference sequence). This CDR3 is 15 amino acids long. The V and J ends lost 10 bases and 6 bases, in that order; junction bases with no gene match: 14. DNA for the CDR3: TGTGCCACCGGACAGGGTCCGGGAAGAAGTCAGCCCCAGCATTTT. The encoded protein is CATGQGPGRSQPQHF.

This rearrangement joins TRBV6-5 to TRBJ1-2, with D possibly TRBD1 on 6 matching bases. This CDR3 region has 13 residues. Trimming took 8 bases from V and 5 from J, leaving 15 bases between them. CDR1 MNHEY and CDR2 SVGAGI come from the germline V gene. The CDR3 sequence is CASRRTAEYGYTF. The CDR3 DNA reads TGTGCCAGCCGAAGGACAGCAGAGTATGGCTACACCTTC.

This clone turned up a few times. The chain carries TRBV5-6 and TRBJ2-7, with D possibly matching TRBD1 (6 bases). Germline values: CDR1 SGHDT, CDR2 YYEEEE. This CDR3 is built from 14 residues. Deletions cut 0 bases from V and 2 bases from J, with 9 bases between. As DNA, the CDR3 is TGTGCCAGCAGCTTGGAGACAGGCCCCTACGAGCAGTACTTC. Encoded protein: CASSLETGPYEQYF.

The CDR3 bases are TGTGCCAGCTCACCGGACAGGGTGACAGATACGCAGTATTTT. Its translation is CASSPDRVTDTQYF. This chain uses TRBV18 with TRBJ2-3; TRBD1 agrees at 8 bases. CDR3 size: 14 residues. In germline, CDR1 is KGHSH, CDR2 LQKENI. V lost 3 bases, J lost 3 bases, and 2 bases stayed unmatched. The variable domain in full, completed from reference TRBV18 and TRBJ2-3, reads NAGVMQNPRHLVRRRGQEARLRCSPMKGHSHVYWYRQLPEEGLKFMVYLQKENIIDESGMPKERFSAEFPKEGPSILRIQQVVRGDSAAYFCASSPDRVTDTQYFGPGTRLTVL.

The rearrangement joins TRBV7-2 to TRBJ1-2; tentative D call: TRBD1 (6 bases). From germline, CDR1 is SGHTA and CDR2 FQGNSA. The CDR3 is made up of 14 amino acids. Trimming left V 5 bases short and J 4 bases short, with 14 bases between. The CDR3 region is CASSQGPDSYGYTF. The CDR3 nucleotides are TGTGCCAGCAGCCAAGGTCCGGACAGCTATGGCTACACCTTC.

The CDR3 coding sequence is TGTGCCAGCAGTTATGGCAGGTCTTATGGCTACACCTTC. It yields the protein CASSYGRSYGYTF. J is TRBJ1-2 and V is TRBV6-5; D is uncertain. This CDR3 region has 13 residues. V lost 3 bases to trimming and J lost 5 bases, with 10 bases between them. Germline CDR1 reads MNHEY; CDR2 reads SVGAGI.

In its sample, this clone was seen once. The rearrangement uses TRBV5-1 and TRBJ1-3, with D possibly matching TRBD1 (5 bases). Between the trimmed V and J ends, which lost 0 bases and 1 base, there was a span of 8 bases. Looked up from germline, CDR1 is SGHRS and CDR2 is YFSETQ. The CDR3 is made up of 15 amino acids. The CDR3 DNA follows: TGCGCCAGCAGCTTGGCACCAGGGTCTGGAAACACCATATATTTT. Translation: CASSLAPGSGNTIYF.

This clone was recorded only once. CDR3 sequence: CASSARSEQYF. CDR3 nucleotide sequence: TGTGCCAGCAGTGCGAGGAGCGAGCAGTACTTC. The chain carries TRBV2 and TRBJ2-7; no clear D gene. In germline, CDR1 is SNHLY, CDR2 FYNNEI. V lost 4 bases and J lost 6, with 7 bases in between. The CDR3 is made up of 11 amino acids.

The V call is TRBV7-8, the J call TRBJ1-1; D perhaps matches TRBD1 (6 bases). The germline V and J ends were trimmed by 5 bases and 4 bases, with 17 bases remaining between them. CDR1 is SGHVS and CDR2 is FQNEAQ in the germline V gene. The CDR3 extends over 15 amino acids. CDR3 nucleotide sequence: TGTGCCAGCAGCGGGGGACAAACATTAGGCACTGAAGCTTTCTTT. It translates to CASSGGQTLGTEAFF.

To note about this clone: It is unclear where the CDR3 begins or ends on the DNA, so no DNA is shown, and the CDR3 is as TCRdb lists it. The V and J genes are TRBV6-5 and TRBJ1-4. CDR1 is MNHEY and CDR2 is SVGAGI in the germline V gene. The CDR3 is 15 residues long, counting both termini. CDR3 loop: CASSSSGREGEKLFF.

The chain carries TRBV6-6 and TRBJ1-5; 8 bases line up with TRBD1. With 6 bases clipped from V and 2 bases from J, the junction kept 6 bases outside the gene matches. Looked up from germline, CDR1 is MNHNY and CDR2 is SVGAGI (reference sequence). The CDR3 covers 15 residues. CDR3 residues: CASSLQGEGNQPQHF. The DNA for the CDR3 is TGTGCCAGCAGCCTACAGGGGGAGGGCAATCAGCCCCAGCATTTT.

J is TRBJ1-6 and V is TRBV7-2; 9 bases map to TRBD1. From germline, CDR1 is SGHTA and CDR2 FQGNSA. The CDR3 extends over 15 amino acids. V was pared by 5 bases and J by 8 bases, with 7 bases of the junction left unmatched. CDR3 sequence: CASSIVQGAYSPLHF. The CDR3 nucleotides are TGTGCCAGCAGCATAGTACAGGGGGCTTATTCACCCCTCCACTTT.

V usage is TRBV11-2 and J usage is TRBJ2-7, with 7 bases that match TRBD1. The trim removed 4 bases at V and 7 bases at J, leaving 13 bases unmatched. This CDR3 is built from 15 residues. Germline CDR1 is SGHAT and CDR2 is FQNNGV. CDR3 region: CASSSEILTGREQYF. CDR3 DNA: TGTGCCAGCAGCTCTGAGATTTTGACAGGGCGGGAGCAGTACTTC.

In regard to this clone: The sample contains more than one DNA sequence encoding this CDR3. This chain's CDR3 is CASSPWTNEQYF. CDR3 coding DNA: TGTGCCAGCAGCCCGTGGACTAACGAGCAGTACTTC. The rearrangement links TRBV7-9 to TRBJ2-7; TRBD2 is a possible D gene (6 bases). Germline values: CDR1 SEHNR, CDR2 FQNEAQ (reference sequence). This CDR3 has 12 residues. Trimming pared 5 bases from V and 5 bases from J, leaving 10 bases between.

The chain has TRBV7-9 and TRBJ2-2, with a weak D call TRBD1 (7 bases). The CDR3 is 14 residues long. The ends were cut back, 7 bases at V and 4 bases at J, with 13 bases in the middle. CDR1 and CDR2 from the germline V gene are SEHNR and FQNEAQ (reference sequence). The CDR3 DNA reads TGTGCCAGCACACGACAGGGACTCACCGGGGAGCTGTTTTTT. It is translated as CASTRQGLTGELFF. The full variable domain, rest sourced from reference TRBV7-9 and TRBJ2-2, is DTGVSQNPRHKITKRGQNVTFRCDPISEHNRLYWYRQTLGQGPEFLTYFQNEAQLEKSRLLSDRFSAERPKGSFSTLEIQRTEQGDSAMYLCASTRQGLTGELFFGEGSRLTVL.

About this clone: The junction and the germline gene differ at one end; a read error may be behind it. The chain uses TRBV5-4 and TRBJ2-5; 9 bases agree with TRBD1. Germline assignment: CDR1 SGHNT and CDR2 YYREEE (reference sequence). The CDR3 loop spans 16 amino acids. CDR3 residues: CAGSHKTGGGEETQYF. CDR3 DNA sequence: TGTGCCGGCAGCCATAAAACAGGGGGCGGAGAAGAGACCCAGTACTTC.

This sequence joins TRBV5-4 and TRBJ2-7; TRBD2 aligns across 10 bases. Trimming cost V 2 bases and J 2 bases; bases outside gene matches: 10. The CDR3 runs 17 residues. Germline V gene lookup returns CDR1 SGHNT and CDR2 YYREEE (reference sequence). The chain's CDR3 is CASSFKNKRGGTYEQYF. As DNA, the CDR3 is TGTGCCAGCAGCTTTAAAAACAAGCGGGGGGGTACCTACGAGCAGTACTTC.